This section outlines one TCR beta chain sequence together with its context. V lost 4 bases to trimming and J lost 2 bases; unmatched junction nucleotides: 9. The CDR3 contains 16 residues. From germline, CDR1 is SGHRS and CDR2 YFSETQ. These data come from a study of T-cell reconstitution after alpha-beta-depleted transplantation in children. The library targeted TCRbeta and was prepared with unique molecular identifiers. TCRdb redid the calling of the PCR reads with MiXCR, one entry per CDR3 protein. Here the sample spans 800,000 to 1,000,000 distinct CDR3 sequences, roughly 31% being singletons. This material consisted of PBMCs, mostly from graft donor cells, taken 360 days after TCRalphabeta/CD19-depleted stem cell transplant. The clonotype comes from a boy under two years old who had a stem cell transplant for SCID, so the T cells may come from the graft donor. This chain joins TRBV5-1 and TRBJ2-3, with 8 nucleotides matching TRBD2. CDR3 residues: CASSTGGAMNTDTQYF. In DNA, the CDR3 is TGCGCCAGCAGCACCGGGGGGGCCATGAACACAGATACGCAGTATTTT.